The 12 T cell receptor beta chains below were found in one sample sequenced in a study of T and B cells in COVID-19 patients. BIOMED2 TRB-A/B primer pools were used in multiplex TRB PCR. MiXCR, applied by TCRdb to the multiplex PCR reads, yields one record per CDR3 protein. The data hold under 8,500 distinct CDR3 sequences, with under 40% observed a single time. Each TRB amplification used about 220-500 ng of genomic DNA from blood. Sequenced sample: blood. The receptors were sampled from a human donor who had recovered from COVID-19.

There are a few counts of this clonotype. V gene TRBV18 combines with J gene TRBJ2-3, with 12 bases lining up with TRBD2. The CDR3 is made up of 17 amino acids. Germline trimming cut 5 bases from V and 2 bases from J; bases unmatched to any gene: 8. Germline values: CDR1 KGHSH, CDR2 LQKENI. The CDR3 coding sequence is TGTGCCAGCTCAGCCTGGACTAGCGGGGCCCTCACAGATACGCAGTATTTT. Its protein is CASSAWTSGALTDTQYF.

This clonotype was seen a handful of times. The genes are TRBV6-6 and TRBJ1-1; 11 bases map to TRBD1. Germline lookup yields CDR1 MNHNY and CDR2 SVGAGI (reference sequence). V shed 4 bases and J 5 bases; nucleotides not matched to a gene: 0. This CDR3 spans 13 amino acids. CDR3 sequence: CASSWDRGTEAFF. CDR3 sequence (DNA): TGTGCCAGCAGTTGGGACAGGGGGACTGAAGCTTTCTTT.

The gene calls are TRBV20-1 and TRBJ1-4; unclear D gene. The germline V and J ends were trimmed by 6 bases and 8 bases, with 19 bases remaining between them. CDR1 and CDR2 from the germline V gene are DFQATT and SNEGSKA (reference sequence). The CDR3 is 14 residues long. DNA of the CDR3: TGCAGTGCCAAAGATGCTGGGGTCGGAGAAAAACTGTTTTTT. Its protein is CSAKDAGVGEKLFF.

The V and J genes are TRBV15 and TRBJ1-6, with a weak D call TRBD1 (5 bases). From germline, CDR1 is LNHNV and CDR2 YYDKDF (reference sequence). The V and J ends lost 0 bases and 4 bases respectively, with 10 bases between them. The CDR3 spans 16 residues. The CDR3 protein is CATSRDSGPYNSPLHF. In nucleotides, the CDR3 is TGTGCCACCAGCAGAGATTCGGGACCTTATAATTCACCCCTCCACTTT. The full variable domain, completed using reference TRBV15 and TRBJ1-6, is DAMVIQNPRYQVTQFGKPVTLSCSQTLNHNVMYWYQQKSSQAPKLLFHYYDKDFNNEADTPDNFQSRRPNTSFCFLDIRSPGLGDTAMYLCATSRDSGPYNSPLHFGNGTRLTVT.

The chain links TRBV6-5 to TRBJ2-7; D perhaps matches TRBD2 (5 bases). The V and J ends lost 6 bases and 6 bases respectively, with 18 bases between them. The germline V gene has CDR1 MNHEY and CDR2 SVGAGI. The CDR3 is made up of 14 amino acids. The CDR3 bases are TGTGCCAGCAGCAAAGCGCAGAGGGTTGTCGAGCAGTACGTC. Protein sequence: CASSKAQRVVEQYV.

The sample holds a few counts of this clonotype. DNA for the CDR3: TGTGCCAGCAGTTCTCGGGGGATGACTAACTATGGCTACACCTTC. Translating it yields CASSSRGMTNYGYTF. The chain combines TRBV27 with TRBJ1-2, with TRBD1 as a possible D gene (5 bases). The CDR3 totals 15 residues. V lost 4 bases, J lost 0 bases, and 12 bases lay in between. From germline, CDR1 is MNHEY and CDR2 SMNVEV (reference sequence).

This clonotype counts as medium-sized (0.01 to 0.1%). V gene TRBV12-3 or TRBV12-4 combines with J gene TRBJ2-5; D might be TRBD1 (6 bases). The CDR3 has 16 residues. V was shortened by 4 bases and J by 2 bases, with 17 bases between the two germline ends. CDR3 residues: CASSSRSGHEQETQYF. The CDR3 DNA is TGTGCCAGCAGTTCGCGGTCGGGACACGAGCAAGAGACCCAGTACTTC.

The J gene is TRBJ2-3, the V gene TRBV11-2, with 11 bases matching TRBD2. This CDR3 spans 18 amino acids. Germline assignment: CDR1 SGHAT and CDR2 FQNNGV. J was trimmed by 6 bases and V by 5 bases; bases with no gene match: 16. CDR3 sequence (DNA): TGTGCCAGCAGCCCATTCGGGCCACTAGCGGGGGTTGATGATACGCAGTATTTT. Translating it yields CASSPFGPLAGVDDTQYF.

This sequence joins TRBV11-2 and TRBJ1-2; TRBD1 matches at 7 bases. In germline, CDR1 is SGHAT, CDR2 FQNNGV. This CDR3 contains 13 residues. Trimming cost V 6 bases and J 8 bases; bases outside gene matches: 9. CDR3 amino acids: CASRRGGAVGYTF. CDR3 nucleotide sequence: TGTGCCAGCAGACGAGGGGGCGCGGTGGGCTACACCTTC.

This clonotype was seen a handful of times. The chain is built from TRBV5-6 and TRBJ1-1; TRBD1 matches at 7 bases. This CDR3 region has 16 residues. Trimming took 3 bases from V and 0 from J; bases not matched to a gene: 8. Germline V gene data show CDR1 as SGHDT and CDR2 as YYEEEE. Written as DNA, the CDR3 is TGTGCCAGCAGCTCTGGGGCCGGGACAGTGAACACTGAAGCTTTCTTT. Its protein product is CASSSGAGTVNTEAFF.

Note on this clonotype: A junction end diverges from the germline sequence, so it may reflect a read error. The CDR3 protein is CASSYEDRPLF. DNA of the CDR3: TGTGCCAGCAGTTACGAGGACAGGCCCTTATTC. The gene calls are TRBV6-2 or TRBV6-3 and TRBJ2-7, with 7 bases lining up with TRBD1. The V gene's germline CDR1 is MNHEY and CDR2 SVGEGT. This CDR3 is 11 amino acids long.

On this clonotype itself: It may be a read error: a sequence one base away is much more abundant. The J gene is TRBJ2-3, the V gene TRBV19; TRBD2 matches 11 bases. The CDR3 consists of 14 residues. CDR1 is LNHDA, CDR2 SQIVND, per germline (reference sequence). The V gene end was trimmed by 5 bases and the J gene end by 8 bases; junction bases not matched to a gene: 6. The CDR3 DNA sequence: TGTGCCAGTAGTTGGGCTAGCGGGGGGAGTACGCAGTATTTT. It translates to CASSWASGGSTQYF.